Given below is one T cell receptor beta chain in context. The sample belongs to a study of cytomegalovirus exposure and HLA in healthy donors. PCR primers comprised 60 Vbeta and 13 Jbeta primers. The assay was immunoSEQ multiplex PCR, and TCRdb's table has in-frame clones only and misses some. The sample's table shows around 78,000 clones. V dropped 5 bases and J dropped 4; count of bases not matched to a gene: 16. CDR3 length: 17 residues. Germline V gives CDR1 SQVTM, CDR2 ANQGSEA. Sequences were obtained from PBMCs. This TCR came from a man aged 18 to 30 in good health and CMV-seropositive. The chain is built from TRBV29-1 and TRBJ1-1; TRBD1 matches 10 bases. The CDR3 is CSVYAGTGALFGTEAFF. CDR3 sequence (DNA): TGCAGCGTTTACGCCGGGACAGGGGCTTTATTCGGCACTGAAGCTTTCTTT.